A single sample is the source of the 10 T cell receptor beta chains below, sequenced in a study of chemoradiotherapy in HPV16-positive cancers. Here immunoSEQ multiplex PCR was the method, and the copy in TCRdb shows in-frame clones only, minus some. Of around 1,000 clones in the sample, around 90% are singletons; the top ten hold around 5%. The source material was tumor tissue, sampled from a patient who underwent chemoradiotherapy. These receptors were obtained from a human donor with HPV-associated anogenital cancer.

The J gene is TRBJ1-2, the V gene TRBV11-3; 7 nucleotides match TRBD1. Germline V lookup: CDR1 SGHNT, CDR2 YENEEA. CDR3 length: 13 residues. The J segment lost 4 bases and the V segment lost 6 bases, leaving 5 bases of the junction unmatched. The CDR3 region has the DNA TGTGCCAGCAGACGGGACAGAAGCTATGGCTACACCTTC. This encodes CASRRDRSYGYTF.

J is TRBJ2-5 and V is TRBV9, with TRBD1 matching over 7 bases. V trimming: 4 bases; J trimming: 5 bases; junction bases outside the gene matches: 5. CDR1 and CDR2 (germline): SGDLS, YYNGEE. CDR3 size: 13 residues. CDR3 coding DNA: TGTGCCAGCAGCCCGGGGACAGTGGAGACCCAGTACTTC. This gives the protein CASSPGTVETQYF.

This clone has just one count. This sequence joins TRBV18 and TRBJ1-4; 7 bases are shared with TRBD1. The CDR3 loop spans 15 amino acids. After removal of 6 bases from V and 0 bases from J, the junction contained 4 bases not matched to a gene. Germline V gives CDR1 KGHSH, CDR2 LQKENI. This CDR3 is CASSRDSPTNEKLFF. The CDR3 DNA reads as TGTGCCAGCTCGCGGGACAGCCCAACTAATGAAAAACTGTTTTTT.

This clone was observed once. The CDR3 loop reads CASSLAGQGGLETQYF. The DNA for the CDR3 is TGCGCCAGCAGCTTGGCGGGACAGGGCGGCTTGGAGACCCAGTACTTC. The chain employs TRBV5-1 and TRBJ2-5; 9 bases are shared with TRBD1. The CDR3 sequence is 16 residues long. From germline, CDR1 is SGHRS and CDR2 YFSETQ. J gave up 5 bases and V 0 bases, and 8 bases lay outside the gene matches.

This rearrangement joins TRBV6-5 to TRBJ1-1, with D uncertain. This CDR3 spans 14 amino acids. V was pared by 2 bases and J by 4 bases, with 11 bases between. Germline-derived CDR1 and CDR2 are MNHEY and SVGAGI. CDR3: CASSYRRLATEAFF. The CDR3 region has the DNA TGTGCCAGCAGTTACAGGAGACTGGCCACTGAAGCTTTCTTT.

The V and J genes are TRBV30 and TRBJ1-2; no clear D gene. The CDR3 length is 16 residues. Germline assignment: CDR1 GTSNPN and CDR2 SVGIG (reference sequence). Deletions cut 0 bases from V and 8 bases from J, with 22 bases between. The CDR3 sequence is CAWSVRQWQVSSGYTF. CDR3 sequence (DNA): TGTGCCTGGAGTGTACGGCAATGGCAGGTCTCCTCCGGCTACACCTTC.

J is TRBJ2-2 and V is TRBV28; the D is unclear. The V and J ends lost 4 bases and 6 bases respectively, with 9 bases between them. There are 13 residues in the CDR3. Germline V gene data show CDR1 as MDHEN and CDR2 as SYDVKM. Here the CDR3 reads CASSSTSAGELFF. The CDR3 coding sequence is TGTGCCAGCAGTTCGACCAGTGCCGGGGAGCTGTTTTTT.

This chain links TRBV30 with TRBJ1-2, with TRBD1 matching 7 bases. CDR1 is GTSNPN and CDR2 is SVGIG in the germline V gene (reference sequence). The CDR3 is 13 amino acids. Trimming cost V 4 bases and J 5 bases; bases outside gene matches: 7. The CDR3 reads CAWNSRGYYGYTF. The CDR3 DNA reads as TGTGCCTGGAATTCCAGGGGGTATTATGGCTACACCTTC.

The rearrangement joins TRBV2 to TRBJ1-2, with no clear D. This CDR3 region has 15 residues. V was pared by 6 bases and J by 1 base, with 15 bases between. Germline CDR1 reads SNHLY; CDR2 reads FYNNEI. CDR3 nucleotide sequence: TGTGCCAGCAGCCCCGAGGATGGGGATAACTATGGCTACACCTTC. This encodes CASSPEDGDNYGYTF.

The gene calls are TRBV5-6 and TRBJ2-5; 8 bases line up with TRBD1. The germline gives CDR1 SGHDT, CDR2 YYEEEE. With 4 bases clipped from V and 5 bases from J, the junction kept 13 bases outside the gene matches. The CDR3 spans 16 residues. The CDR3 protein is CASSAMDRVGPETQYF. In nucleotides, the CDR3 is TGTGCCAGCAGCGCGATGGACAGGGTGGGGCCGGAGACCCAGTACTTC. The full variable domain, with the rest looked up from reference TRBV5-6 and TRBJ2-5, is DAGVTQSPTHLIKTRGQQVTLRCSPKSGHDTVSWYQQALGQGPQFIFQYYEEEERQRGNFPDRFSGHQFPNYSSELNVNALLLGDSALYLCASSAMDRVGPETQYFGPGTRLLVL.